The 9 T cell receptor beta chains listed next were all sequenced from one sample in a study of blood T cell repertoires in COVID-19 (dated by TCRdb to about 2020). Libraries were prepared through the immunoSEQ multiplex PCR assay. In its TCRdb copy, this immuneACCESS table keeps in-frame sequences only and misses some clones. Where compared with another copy, unresolved V genes explain less than half of these, and the others have no known cause. The sample table lists nearly 200,000 clones, 70% to 90% of them with a count of one. The ten biggest clones cover around 8% of the sample. Sample: PBMCs or T cells enriched from blood (not recorded which). The receptors shown here come from a woman aged 18-30 years who had recovered from COVID-19.

The chain joins TRBV28 to TRBJ1-2; 8 bases map to TRBD1. Germline V gives CDR1 MDHEN, CDR2 SYDVKM. The CDR3 length is 13 residues. Trimming cost V 4 bases and J 7 bases; bases outside gene matches: 5. This chain's CDR3 is CASSSQGVGGYTF. In DNA, the CDR3 is TGTGCCAGCAGTTCACAGGGGGTAGGTGGCTACACCTTC.

V gene TRBV9 combines with J gene TRBJ2-1, with 8 bases that match TRBD2. The CDR3 totals 14 residues. The ends lost 4 bases at V and 8 bases at J; junction bases unmatched: 8. Per germline, CDR1 SGDLS and CDR2 YYNGEE. The CDR3 DNA is TGTGCCAGCAGCAGGAGCGGGGGAGTAGATGAGCAGTTCTTC. It is translated as CASSRSGGVDEQFF.

The J gene is TRBJ1-2, the V gene TRBV29-1, with a tentative D call TRBD1 (6 bases). The CDR3 has 14 residues. Deletions cut 3 bases from V and 1 base from J, with 12 bases between. Per germline, CDR1 SQVTM and CDR2 ANQGSEA. CDR3 coding DNA: TGCAGCGTTGACGCCGGACAGTTTAACTATGGCTACACCTTC. Protein: CSVDAGQFNYGYTF.

Only a few counts were recorded for this clone. CDR3 residues: CASSWDRKGAGGYTF. CDR3 nucleotide sequence: TGTGCCAGCAGCTGGGACCGAAAGGGGGCCGGAGGCTACACCTTC. The chain combines TRBV27 with TRBJ1-2; 7 positions agree with TRBD1. Trimming cost V 6 bases and J 8 bases; bases outside gene matches: 15. The germline V gene encodes CDR1 MNHEY and CDR2 SMNVEV (reference sequence). This CDR3 region has 15 residues.

The chain couples TRBV30 to TRBJ1-5, with TRBD1 as a possible D gene (5 bases). There are 13 residues in the CDR3. Germline CDR1 and CDR2: GTSNPN and SVGIG (reference sequence). The germline V and J ends were trimmed by 1 base and 6 bases, with 10 bases remaining between them. This CDR3 reads CAWSGGDSQPQHF. The CDR3 DNA sequence: TGTGCCTGGAGTGGGGGGGATAGTCAGCCCCAGCATTTT.

This chain links TRBV7-9 with TRBJ1-1; 8 nucleotides align to TRBD1. Trimming at V came to 6 bases and at J to 6 bases, leaving 6 bases not matched to a gene. Germline values: CDR1 SEHNR, CDR2 FQNEAQ (reference sequence). The CDR3 loop spans 13 amino acids. This CDR3 reads CASSSGGWPEAFF. As DNA, the CDR3 is TGTGCCAGCAGTTCAGGGGGCTGGCCTGAAGCTTTCTTT.

V usage is TRBV5-1 and J usage is TRBJ2-1; perhaps TRBD1 as D (6 bases). The CDR3 extends over 13 amino acids. V lost 3 bases and J 4 bases, leaving 8 bases between the germline ends. The germline V gene has CDR1 SGHRS and CDR2 YFSETQ. The DNA for the CDR3 is TGCGCCAGCAGCTCGGACAGTTACAATGAGCAGTTCTTC. Its translation is CASSSDSYNEQFF. The variable domain in full, completed from reference TRBV5-1 and TRBJ2-1, reads KAGVTQTPRYLIKTRGQQVTLSCSPISGHRSVSWYQQTPGQGLQFLFEYFSETQRNKGNFPGRFSGRQFSNSRSEMNVSTLELGDSALYLCASSSDSYNEQFFGPGTRLTVL.

The chain carries TRBV30 and TRBJ1-3; D remains unclear. CDR3 size: 13 residues. Deletions cut 4 bases from V and 0 bases from J, with 7 bases between. Germline CDR1 GTSNPN, CDR2 SVGIG (reference sequence). The CDR3, as DNA: TGTGCCTGGACGGAGAACTCTGGAAACACCATATATTTT. This translates into CAWTENSGNTIYF. The full variable domain, with the rest looked up from reference TRBV30 and TRBJ1-3, is SQTIHQWPATLVQPVGSPLSLECTVEGTSNPNLYWYRQAAGRGLQLLFYSVGIGQISSEVPQNLSASRPQDRQFILSSKKLLLSDSGFYLCAWTENSGNTIYFGEGSWLTVV.

This clone appeared a single time. This CDR3 is CASSPFGGSYNEQFF. CDR3 bases: TGTGCCAGCAGTCCTTTCGGGGGTTCCTACAATGAGCAGTTCTTC. The genes are TRBV3-1 (or the pseudogene TRBV3-2) and TRBJ2-1, with D possibly matching TRBD2 (6 bases). V lost 6 bases and J lost 1, with 13 bases in between. Germline V gene sequence: CDR1 LGHDT, CDR2 YNNKEL (reference sequence). The CDR3 has 15 amino acids.